The subject of this entry is one T cell receptor beta chain. One end of the junction varies from germline; a read error may be responsible. Per the germline V gene, CDR1 is MNHNY and CDR2 is SVGAGI (reference sequence). This CDR3 has 14 residues. These data originate in a study of tumor-infiltrating lymphocytes in primary liver carcinoma. Across the whole study: Regardless of tissue type, samples showed similar yields of roughly 3.65 to 8 million productive TCRbeta reads.

The source material, about 18-33 mg of unsorted bulk tissue, was used to co-extract RNA and DNA. With a constant-region primer, TCR beta cDNA was made from 450 to 650 ng of total RNA. Libraries covering TCR beta were generated through three nested multiplex PCR rounds (using a slightly modified ARM-PCR). It was with TRBV1-TRBV30 forward primers and a C-beta reverse primer that the first two PCR rounds were run, at around 9 cycles each. Using its own MiXCR run on the multiplex PCR reads, TCRdb lists one record per CDR3 protein. Found here are approximately 92,000 distinct CDR3 sequences, just under 70% of them singletons; the top ten hold about 27%.

The sequenced sample consisted of tumor-adjacent normal liver tissue. V and J are TRBV6-6 and TRBJ2-3; tentatively, D is TRBD2 (6 bases). The TCR was taken from a man in his forties or fifties with primary liver carcinoma and hepatitis B virus infection. The CDR3 protein is CTSTGDPGVHTQYF. The CDR3 DNA reads as TGTACCAGCACCGGAGACCCGGGAGTCCATACGCAATATTTT.